This TCR beta chain was found in a study of CD8 T cells in Susac syndrome. Germline V gives CDR1 DFQATT, CDR2 SNEGSKA (reference sequence). V dropped 3 bases and J dropped 0 bases, with 14 bases sitting between them. This CDR3 is built from 15 residues. After extraction with the RNeasy kit, roughly 0.45 to 1 ug of the RNA was reverse transcribed using random hexamers. TCRdb reprocessed the immunoSEQ multiplex PCR reads with MiXCR, giving one entry per CDR3 protein. This table has approximately 190,000 distinct CDR3 sequences, around 95% appearing once. CD8+ and CD4+ blood T cells underwent TCR beta sequencing.

The specimen sequenced was CD4+ T cells from PBMCs. V is TRBV20-1 and J is TRBJ1-1; D is possibly TRBD1 (6 bases). This TCR derives from a human donor with Susac syndrome. DNA of the CDR3: TGCAGTGCTAGCCTTCGGACAGTCTTGAACACTGAAGCTTTCTTT. It specifies CSASLRTVLNTEAFF.